The next 5 T cell receptor beta chains were all read from a single sample in a study of CD8+CD57+ T cells in acquired aplastic anemia. Genomic DNA provided the template from which TCR beta VDJ and CDR3 profiles were obtained. Using its own MiXCR run on the reads, TCRdb lists one record per CDR3 protein. The sample has 65,000 to 85,000 distinct CDR3 sequences, approximately 54% seen once; the top ten hold about 8.3%. The sample was sorted CD4+, CD8+, or CD8+CD57+ T cells (not recorded which) from PBMCs. These receptors were taken from a human donor in good health, serving as a control.

This clonotype was picked up a small number of times. This chain uses TRBV6-1 with TRBJ1-1; D unclear. This CDR3 spans 16 amino acids. The V and J ends lost 1 base and 4 bases respectively, with 16 bases between them. CDR1 and CDR2 (germline): MNHNS, SASEGT. The CDR3, as DNA: TGTGCCAGCAGTGAAGGGGCAGGAGTTTGGGGCACTGAAGCTTTCTTT. Translation gives CASSEGAGVWGTEAFF.

Many counts were recorded for this clonotype. CDR3 DNA sequence: TGTGCCAGCAGGAAAGGACAGGGGGGACTGAATAACTATGGCTACACCTTC. It translates to CASRKGQGGLNNYGYTF. The gene calls are TRBV2 and TRBJ1-2, with 10 bases fitting TRBD1. The CDR3 length is 17 residues. CDR1 and CDR2 (germline): SNHLY, FYNNEI. J was trimmed by 1 base and V by 6 bases; bases with no gene match: 11.

To note about this clonotype: It may be a read error: a sequence one base away is much more abundant. This chain connects TRBV30 to TRBJ1-2; D is ambiguous. CDR3 size: 14 residues. Germline lookup yields CDR1 GTSNPN and CDR2 SVGIG (reference sequence). V was trimmed by 1 base and J by 4 bases, leaving 13 bases between them. The CDR3 spells CAWSGTNLCYGYTF. The CDR3 region has the DNA TGTGCCTGGAGTGGAACAAATTTGTGCTATGGCTACACCTTC.

In its sample, this clonotype was seen many times. This chain joins TRBV7-9 and TRBJ2-7, with 8 bases fitting TRBD2. Trimming at V came to 5 bases and at J to 0 bases, leaving 9 bases not matched to a gene. This CDR3 is built from 16 residues. Germline lookup yields CDR1 SEHNR and CDR2 FQNEAQ (reference sequence). CDR3 DNA sequence: TGTGCCAGCAGCCGCACTCTTAGCGGGGACTCCTACGAGCAGTACTTC. Encoded protein: CASSRTLSGDSYEQYF.

This clonotype was detected many times. This sequence joins TRBV12-3 or TRBV12-4 and TRBJ1-1, with a tentative D call TRBD1 (6 bases). V gave up 6 bases and J gave up 7 bases, with 15 bases separating them. CDR3 length equals 13 residues. This CDR3 is CASSHDRYSEAFF. The CDR3 bases are TGTGCCAGCAGCCACGACAGGTACAGTGAAGCTTTCTTT.